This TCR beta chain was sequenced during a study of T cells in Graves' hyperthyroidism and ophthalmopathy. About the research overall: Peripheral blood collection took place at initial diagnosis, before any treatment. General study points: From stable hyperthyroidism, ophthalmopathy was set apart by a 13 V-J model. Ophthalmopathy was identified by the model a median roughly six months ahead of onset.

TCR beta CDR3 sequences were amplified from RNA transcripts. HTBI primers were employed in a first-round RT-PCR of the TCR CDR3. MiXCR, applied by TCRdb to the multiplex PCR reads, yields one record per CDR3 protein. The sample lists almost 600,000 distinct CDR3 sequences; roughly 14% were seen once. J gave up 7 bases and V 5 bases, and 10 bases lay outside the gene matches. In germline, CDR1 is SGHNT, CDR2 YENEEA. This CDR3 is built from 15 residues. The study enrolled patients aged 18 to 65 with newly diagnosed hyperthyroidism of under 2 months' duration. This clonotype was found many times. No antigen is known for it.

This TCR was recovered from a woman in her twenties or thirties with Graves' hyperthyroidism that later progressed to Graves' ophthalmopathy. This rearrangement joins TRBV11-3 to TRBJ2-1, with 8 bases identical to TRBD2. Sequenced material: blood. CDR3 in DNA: TGTGCCAGCAGCCGCGGACTAGCTGATGGGAATGAGCAGTTCTTC. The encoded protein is CASSRGLADGNEQFF.